This T cell receptor beta chain was obtained from a study of cytomegalovirus exposure and HLA in healthy donors. The PCR made use of 60 Vbeta and 13 Jbeta primers. The protocol was immunoSEQ multiplex PCR, while the TCRdb copy is restricted to in-frame clones and leaves out a portion. Counted here are about 200,000 clones, about 74% occurring once; the ten biggest clones make up about 16%. CDR1 and CDR2 from the germline V gene are SGDLS and YYNGEE. Trimming removed 0 bases from V and 5 bases from J, with 19 bases in between. The CDR3 sequence is 17 residues long. The receptor comes from a man aged 40-49 years in good health and CMV-seronegative. The chain joins TRBV9 to TRBJ2-3; maybe TRBD2 (7 bases). The sequencing input was PBMCs. This CDR3 reads CASSVGGGWGQVDTQYF. CDR3 in DNA: TGTGCCAGCAGCGTAGGCGGGGGATGGGGGCAGGTAGATACGCAGTATTTT.